The next 2 T cell receptor beta chains were all read from a single sample in a study of blood T cell repertoires in COVID-19. Profiled with immunoSEQ multiplex PCR; TCRdb holds only in-frame clones, not every one. The table includes some 250,000 clones, roughly 86% detected once. Sequencing was carried out using peripheral blood. The receptors shown here come from a woman in her 30s who had recovered from COVID-19.

V and J are TRBV12-3 or TRBV12-4 and TRBJ2-3; TRBD2 aligns across 8 bases. V was pared by 6 bases and J by 8 bases, with 7 bases of the junction left unmatched. This CDR3 is built from 13 residues. The CDR3: CASRPGGQGTQYF. The CDR3 nucleotides are TGTGCCAGCAGGCCGGGGGGGCAAGGTACGCAGTATTTT.

The gene calls are TRBV11-3 and TRBJ2-5, with TRBD1 as a possible D gene (6 bases). CDR3 length: 14 amino acids. V dropped 6 bases and J dropped 6 bases, with 17 bases sitting between them. Germline lookup yields CDR1 SGHNT and CDR2 YENEEA. The DNA for the CDR3 is TGTGCCAGCAGAGTAGGGGGAATATGGAAGACCCAGTACTTC. It yields the protein CASRVGGIWKTQYF.